This T cell receptor beta chain was sequenced for a study of neurological immune-mediated disorders. Findings and limits, study-wide: The most TCR clonal expansion was seen in HTLV-1-associated myelopathy, whereas the least was seen in multiple sclerosis, below the level in healthy controls.

A 10-nucleotide random UMI tagged transcripts in template-switch 5'RACE cDNA synthesis. In each sequencing run, over 180 million TCR-beta sequences were generated from 15-18 subjects. One entry per CDR3 protein results from TCRdb running MiXCR on the 5' RACE reads. Of roughly 61,000 distinct CDR3 sequences listed, around 24% are singletons. Germline CDR1 reads SNHLY; CDR2 reads FYNNEI. The CDR3 covers 13 residues. As for this clonotype: Antigen specificity is unknown. The junction departs from the called germline gene at one end, perhaps through a read error.

Documented time point: technical triplicate 2. Sequencing input: PBMCs. The TCR comes from a man aged 55 to 70 with HTLV-1-associated myelopathy (HAM/TSP). The chain is built from TRBV2 and TRBJ2-5; 7 bases are shared with TRBD1. In nucleotides, the CDR3 is TGTGTCAGCACCTTGACAGGGATCGAGACCCAGTACTTC. Translating gives CVSTLTGIETQYF.